This entry features one T cell receptor (beta chain) sequence. In the study's own analysis: Estimation of nucleated cell counts was performed using reference gene primer amplification. The data were produced by immunoSEQ multiplex PCR, yet TCRdb's version contains in-frame clones alone and is incomplete. The DNA was the basis for D and trimming; V, J and clone size are from that table. Found here are approximately 300,000 clones, around 90% of them singletons; the top ten hold less than 2.5%. The sample comes from a study of blood T cell repertoires in COVID-19. At the level of the study: Acute-phase and convalescent COVID-19 samples originated in the United States, Italy and Spain. From T cells, B-cell-depleted T cells, or PBMCs came the material, which was cDNA or gDNA.

Trimming left V 4 bases short and J 6 bases short, with 15 bases between. CDR1 and CDR2 (germline): MNHEY, SMNVEV (reference sequence). The CDR3 contains 14 residues. Sequencing was done on a sample of peripheral blood. The V call is TRBV27, the J call TRBJ1-2; D ambiguous. The sequence derives from a man aged 18 to 29 with active or convalescent COVID-19. The CDR3 sequence: CASSSIRGENGYTF. The CDR3 coding sequence is TGTGCCAGCAGTTCTATTCGGGGAGAAAATGGCTACACCTTC.